The rows below give T cell receptor beta chains drawn from one sample of a study of cytomegalovirus exposure and HLA in healthy donors. The method was immunoSEQ multiplex PCR; TCRdb's version includes in-frame clones alone and lacks a portion of them. The sample shows about 130,000 clones, approximately 60% of them seen only once. Sequenced material: PBMCs. Source of these receptors: a human donor in good health. Both conserved end residues are part of each CDR3. The D gene is left open where the match is weak. Size tells how often a clone was seen (once, few, many) or the class of an expanded clone, and some rows leave it out.

>TRBJ2-7|few|TRBD1|TRBV6-1
CASSLGWDRGYEQYF
TGTGCCAGCAGCCTAGGCTGGGACAGGGGGTATGAGCAGTACTTC
>TRBJ2-5|NA|NA|TRBV5-1
CASSLGHRGETQYF
TGCGCCAGCAGCTTGGGTCATCGGGGGGAGACCCAGTACTTC
>TRBJ2-5|NA|TRBD1|TRBV18
CASSPQGAQETQYF
TGTGCCAGCTCACCACAGGGGGCCCAAGAGACCCAGTACTTC
>TRBJ2-3|few|NA|TRBV4-2
CASSQGGLAEQYF
TGTGCCAGCAGCCAAGGGGGGCTAGCGGAGCAGTATTTT
>TRBJ1-2|few|NA|TRBV5-8
CASTRNRRNRESGYTF
TGTGCCAGCACCCGAAATAGAAGAAACAGGGAATCTGGCTACACCTTC
>TRBJ2-3|NA|TRBD1|TRBV6-1
CASKDRVSDTQYF
TGTGCCAGCAAGGACAGGGTGTCAGATACGCAGTATTTT
>TRBJ2-7|NA|NA|TRBV7-6
CASSSRRSEQCF
TGTGCCAGCAGCTCAAGGAGAAGCGAGCAGTGCTTC
>TRBJ1-1|NA|TRBD1|TRBV4-1
CASSQQGVNTEAFF
TGCGCCAGCAGCCAACAGGGGGTGAACACTGAAGCTTTCTTT
>TRBJ1-2|NA|NA|TRBV9
CASSTQGYGYTF
TGTGCCAGCAGCACCCAGGGATATGGCTACACCTTC
>TRBJ2-2|NA|TRBD1|TRBV28
CASRHDRVGAGELFF
TGTGCCAGCAGGCACGACAGGGTCGGAGCCGGGGAGCTGTTTTTT
>TRBJ2-7|NA|NA|TRBV11-3
CASSLGRASSEQYF
TGTGCCAGCAGCTTAGGCAGGGCATCATCCGAGCAGTACTTC
>TRBJ2-7|NA|TRBD2|TRBV5-1
CASSLGSFASGSSYEQYF
TGCGCCAGCAGCTTGGGCTCGTTCGCTAGCGGAAGCTCCTACGAGCAGTACTTC
>TRBJ2-7|few|TRBD1|TRBV10-3
CAISVQGDEQYF
TGTGCCATCAGTGTACAGGGGGACGAGCAGTACTTC
>TRBJ2-5|NA|NA|TRBV13
CASSFGAAQETQYF
TGTGCCAGCAGCTTCGGTGCGGCTCAAGAGACCCAGTACTTC
>TRBJ2-1|NA|TRBD1|TRBV5-8
CASSPPGTGGNEQFF
TGTGCCAGCAGTCCTCCCGGGACAGGAGGAAATGAGCAGTTCTTC
>TRBJ2-1|NA|NA|TRBV6-5
CASSLGLYNEQFF
TGTGCCAGCAGTTTGGGACTTTACAATGAGCAGTTCTTC
>TRBJ2-3|NA|NA|TRBV4-3
CASSQDLGSPVTDTQYF
TGCGCCAGCAGCCAAGATCTCGGGAGCCCCGTCACAGATACGCAGTATTTT
>TRBJ2-7|NA|NA|TRBV7-2
CASSLARGTYEQYF
TGTGCCAGCAGCCTAGCACGGGGTACCTACGAGCAGTACTTC
>TRBJ2-1|NA|NA|TRBV15
CATSPRSRLVDEQFF
TGTGCCACCAGCCCCCGGTCCCGCTTGGTGGATGAGCAGTTCTTC
>TRBJ2-2|NA|TRBD2|TRBV14
CASSQVGHSGLTGELFF
TGTGCCAGCAGCCAAGTAGGACATAGCGGGCTCACCGGGGAGCTGTTTTTT
>TRBJ2-7|NA|NA|TRBV28
CASSFRQSYEQYF
TGTGCCAGCAGTTTCCGCCAGTCCTACGAGCAGTACTTC
>TRBJ1-3|NA|NA|TRBV5-6
CASSLGAGTGNTIYF
TGTGCCAGCAGCTTGGGGGCCGGGACTGGAAACACCATATATTTT
>TRBJ2-2|NA|NA|TRBV7-2
CASSWGGQAGELFF
TGTGCCAGCAGCTGGGGGGGGCAGGCCGGGGAGCTGTTTTTT
>TRBJ2-5|NA|TRBD1|TRBV15
CATSNWDRGPLRETQYF
TGTGCCACCAGCAACTGGGACAGGGGGCCTCTAAGGGAGACCCAGTACTTC
>TRBJ2-7|NA|TRBD2|TRBV29-1
CSVASGTSYEQYF
TGCAGCGTTGCCAGCGGGACCTCCTACGAGCAGTACTTC
>TRBJ2-5|few|TRBD1|TRBV19
CASSFRGRRQETQYF
TGTGCCAGTAGTTTCAGGGGGCGCCGACAAGAGACCCAGTACTTC
>TRBJ1-2|NA|TRBD1|TRBV9
CASSSRTGTGVDYGYTF
TGTGCCAGCAGCTCCAGAACCGGGACAGGGGTGGACTATGGCTACACCTTC
>TRBJ2-1|NA|TRBD2|TRBV2
CASSGRLASNEQFF
TGTGCCAGCAGTGGTAGACTAGCGTCCAATGAGCAGTTCTTC
>TRBJ1-4|NA|NA|TRBV5-1
CASSLDYQPPNEKLFF
TGCGCCAGCAGCTTGGACTACCAGCCGCCTAATGAAAAACTGTTTTTT
>TRBJ2-7|NA|NA|TRBV11-2
CASSSGTSTYEQYF
TGTGCCAGCAGCTCAGGGACATCTACCTACGAGCAGTACTTC
>TRBJ1-4|NA|NA|TRBV15
CATSAAGNEKLFF
TGTGCCACCAGCGCCGCGGGTAATGAAAAACTGTTTTTT
>TRBJ2-3|NA|NA|TRBV2
CASSSSTRTDTQYF
TGTGCCAGCAGTTCTTCCACTCGCACAGATACGCAGTATTTT
>TRBJ2-1|NA|TRBD1|TRBV28
CASSLAGGRYEQFF
TGTGCCAGCAGTTTGGCAGGGGGTAGGTATGAGCAGTTCTTC
>TRBJ2-7|NA|TRBD1|TRBV18
CASSPTGGGYYEQYF
TGTGCCAGCTCACCCACAGGGGGCGGGTACTACGAGCAGTACTTC
>TRBJ2-1|few|TRBD2|TRBV4-1
CASSHPGLAGGGGLEQFF
TGCGCCAGCAGCCACCCGGGACTAGCGGGAGGAGGGGGCCTTGAGCAGTTCTTC
>TRBJ2-7|NA|NA|TRBV7-6
CASSLLDTSSYEQYF
TGTGCCAGCAGCTTGCTCGATACGAGCTCCTACGAGCAGTACTTC
>TRBJ2-2|NA|TRBD2|TRBV5-4
CASSPRLAGGPLGTGELFF
TGTGCCAGCAGCCCGAGACTAGCGGGAGGGCCACTGGGAACCGGGGAGCTGTTTTTT
>TRBJ2-7|once|TRBD1|TRBV7-2
CASSLEVWGQGLGEQYF
TGTGCCAGCAGCTTAGAGGTCTGGGGACAGGGCTTGGGGGAGCAGTACTTC
>TRBJ1-1|few|TRBD1|TRBV5-1
CASSLETWDRGTEAFF
TGCGCCAGCAGCTTGGAGACGTGGGACAGGGGGACTGAAGCTTTCTTT
>TRBJ2-1|NA|TRBD2|TRBV6-6
CASSVALAGSEQFF
TGTGCCAGCAGTGTAGCCCTAGCGGGCTCTGAGCAGTTCTTC